This TCR beta chain is from a study of blood T cell repertoires in COVID-19. Study information: The United States, Italy and Spain supplied acute and convalescent COVID-19 samples.

Enrollees, about 18 to 90 years old, lived in 20 to 25 US areas. Participant reports of clinical history set cohort assignment. Sequencing used immunoSEQ multiplex PCR; TCRdb keeps in-frame clones, though not all of them. The sample includes about 190,000 clones, 65% to 85% of them seen just once. The V and J ends lost 0 bases and 10 bases respectively, with 10 bases between them. The CDR3 loop spans 12 amino acids. Germline values: CDR1 LNHNV, CDR2 YYDKDF (reference sequence). The clonotype was recovered from a woman in her thirties who had recovered from COVID-19. Material: PBMCs or T cells enriched from blood (not recorded which). The rearrangement joins TRBV15 to TRBJ2-7, with D maybe TRBD2 (6 bases). CDR3 DNA sequence: TGTGCCACCAGCAGAGAGGGGGGAGAACAGTACTTC. Its translation is CATSREGGEQYF. The whole variable domain, remainder taken from reference TRBV15 and TRBJ2-7, is DAMVIQNPRYQVTQFGKPVTLSCSQTLNHNVMYWYQQKSSQAPKLLFHYYDKDFNNEADTPDNFQSRRPNTSFCFLDIRSPGLGDTAMYLCATSREGGEQYFGPGTRLTVT.